Listed below are T cell receptor beta chains from one sample, sequenced in a study of technical replicates of blood from several donors. The assay was immunoSEQ multiplex PCR, and TCRdb's table has in-frame clones only and misses some. Of fewer than 65,000 clones listed, more than 75% were seen once; the top ten hold under 6.5%. The specimen was PBMCs. These receptors were taken from a human donor in good health. Some clones in this sample may be carry-over from other donors' samples. Each CDR3 is given without its conserved first and last residue.

V: TRBV10-3; J: TRBJ2-1; CDR3: AIRITSGDSYNEQF
V: TRBV5-4; J: TRBJ2-7; CDR3: ASSSGRGSYEQY
V: TRBV4-1; J: TRBJ2-3; CDR3: ASSQDIQRGGQMDTQY
V: TRBV5-1; J: TRBJ2-7; CDR3: ASSDRQGSTYEQY
V: TRBV29-1; J: TRBJ1-1; CDR3: SVCPSGGNTEAF
V: TRBV2; J: TRBJ1-1; CDR3: ASILTGREAF
V: TRBV21-1; J: TRBJ2-7; CDR3: ASSIAPSGTHSYEQY
V: TRBV4-3; J: TRBJ2-1; CDR3: ASSQGLAGYNEQF
V: TRBV27; J: TRBJ2-1; CDR3: ASISLSGGEQF
V: TRBV7-2; J: TRBJ2-1; CDR3: ASSSTSGNYNEQF
V: TRBV27; J: TRBJ1-2; CDR3: ASRAGAHYGYT
V: TRBV7-8; J: TRBJ1-5; CDR3: ASSLTGNSNQPQH
V: TRBV7-2; J: TRBJ1-2; CDR3: ASSSLLVGQGTGYT
V: TRBV11-2; J: TRBJ2-3; CDR3: ASSLSGLAGTDTQY
V: TRBV5-4; J: TRBJ2-5; CDR3: ASSYRTGSAETQY
V: TRBV5-1; J: TRBJ2-5; CDR3: ASSLGAGERQETQY
V: TRBV7-2; J: TRBJ1-2; CDR3: ASSYRDPFYGYT
V: TRBV4-1; J: TRBJ2-1; CDR3: ASSQGRDEQF
V: TRBV7-2; J: TRBJ1-1; CDR3: ASSLAGSMNTEAF
V: TRBV7-3; J: TRBJ2-1; CDR3: ASSLRGGGYNEQF
V: TRBV6-6; J: TRBJ1-2; CDR3: ASSEIANYGYT
V: TRBV9; J: TRBJ2-3; CDR3: ASSVQADTDTQY
V: TRBV5-6; J: TRBJ1-5; CDR3: ASSFGGGGGQPQH
V: TRBV5-1; J: TRBJ2-7; CDR3: ASSKLGGGEDEQY
V: TRBV4-2; J: TRBJ2-1; CDR3: ASSPGWTYNEQF
V: TRBV7-9; J: TRBJ2-3; CDR3: ASSFLSTDTQY
V: TRBV25-1; J: TRBJ1-2; CDR3: ASIWSGGINYGYT
V: TRBV2; J: TRBJ2-2; CDR3: ASSPDSGRGTGELF
V: TRBV7-2; J: TRBJ1-3; CDR3: ASSQNRRGTSGNTIY
V: TRBV7-9; J: TRBJ2-1; CDR3: ASSLSGSYNEQF
V: TRBV2; J: TRBJ2-5; CDR3: ASEAQETQY
V: TRBV10-3; J: TRBJ2-5; CDR3: AISESILSETQY
V: TRBV5-5; J: TRBJ2-4; CDR3: ASSSILGKRIVSAKNIQY
V: TRBV7-9; J: TRBJ2-7; CDR3: ASSLLAGPYEQY
V: TRBV18; J: TRBJ2-7; CDR3: ASSKPPGQNSYEQY
V: TRBV7-6; J: TRBJ1-3; CDR3: ASSPGGGNTIY
V: TRBV6-6; J: TRBJ2-7; CDR3: ASSYSGQGTYEQY
V: TRBV4-1; J: TRBJ1-2; CDR3: ASSQGQGTPYGYT
V: TRBV13; J: TRBJ2-1; CDR3: ASSSRLAGAYNEQF
V: TRBV6-5; J: TRBJ1-1; CDR3: ASRPRVALHTEAF
V: TRBV29-1; J: TRBJ1-2; CDR3: SVVGGSPFYGYT
V: TRBV25-1; J: TRBJ2-1; CDR3: ASSDPGVGYNEQF
V: TRBV7-3; J: TRBJ2-5; CDR3: ASSRTVQGETQY
V: TRBV7-9; J: TRBJ1-6; CDR3: ASSLAVGQGTSPLH
V: TRBV5-1; J: TRBJ1-5; CDR3: ASSLNFGGDQPQH